Following are 12 T cell receptor beta chains from one sample sequenced in a study of T-cell reconstitution after alpha-beta-depleted transplantation in children. TCRbeta library preparation incorporated unique molecular identifiers. TCRdb itself ran the PCR reads through MiXCR, one entry per CDR3 protein. This sample has 300,000 to 400,000 distinct CDR3 sequences, with around 20% found just once. The starting material was PBMCs, mostly from graft donor cells, obtained 180 days after TCRalphabeta/CD19-depleted stem cell transplant. These receptor sequences come from a male patient under 18 who had a stem cell transplant for acute lymphoblastic leukemia, so the T cells may come from the graft donor.

The chain joins TRBV6-1 to TRBJ2-1, with 15 bases identical to TRBD2. The germline gives CDR1 MNHNS, CDR2 SASEGT. V was pared by 7 bases and J by 6 bases, with 10 bases of the junction left unmatched. This CDR3 has 17 residues. CDR3 nucleotides: TGTGCCAGCACTGCCGGACTAGCGGGAGGGCCCCTCAATGAGCAGTTCTTC. Its protein product is CASTAGLAGGPLNEQFF.

The chain couples TRBV5-1 to TRBJ2-2; the D gene could be TRBD1 or TRBD2 (5 bases each). Germline V gives CDR1 SGHRS, CDR2 YFSETQ. This CDR3 has 15 amino acids. V gave up 2 bases and J gave up 6 bases, with 14 bases separating them. The CDR3 DNA sequence: TGCGCCAGCAGCTTCCGGGACCCCCGAGCCGGGGAGCTGTTTTTT. As protein: CASSFRDPRAGELFF.

The J gene is TRBJ2-7, the V gene TRBV7-9; the match to TRBD1 covers 9 bases. V lost 2 bases to trimming and J lost 5 bases; unmatched junction nucleotides: 7. The CDR3 contains 15 residues. From germline, CDR1 is SEHNR and CDR2 FQNEAQ (reference sequence). The CDR3 region has the DNA TGTGCCAGCAGCTTATTTGGACAGGGGCCCCACGAGCAGTACTTC. The encoded protein is CASSLFGQGPHEQYF.

The V gene is TRBV10-3, the J gene TRBJ2-1; D may be TRBD1 (6 bases). V was cut by 8 bases and J by 7 bases, with 24 bases left in between. The CDR3 extends over 16 amino acids. Germline loops: CDR1 ENHRY, CDR2 SYGVKD. Written as DNA, the CDR3 is TGTGCCATCGAGGGGGACGGGCAGGGTACAGGAAATGAGCAGTTCTTC. Residues: CAIEGDGQGTGNEQFF.

There are a few counts of this clonotype. The chain joins TRBV5-1 to TRBJ2-3; no definite D call. Germline CDR1 is SGHRS and CDR2 is YFSETQ. Between the trimmed V and J ends, which lost 2 bases and 14 bases, there was a span of 15 bases. The CDR3 extends over 12 amino acids. DNA of the CDR3: TGCGCCAGCAGCTTCGATTACCACTTGTGGTATTTT. Translation: CASSFDYHLWYF. Variable domain in full (rest from reference TRBV5-1 and TRBJ2-3): KAGVTQTPRYLIKTRGQQVTLSCSPISGHRSVSWYQQTPGQGLQFLFEYFSETQRNKGNFPGRFSGRQFSNSRSEMNVSTLELGDSALYLCASSFDYHLWYFGPGTRLTVL.

This clonotype was counted a few times. V usage is TRBV7-9 and J usage is TRBJ2-3; D is possibly TRBD2 (5 bases). V was clipped by 8 bases and J by 2 bases, with 11 bases between them. Germline assignment: CDR1 SEHNR and CDR2 FQNEAQ (reference sequence). The CDR3 consists of 13 residues. CDR3 amino acids: CASHEGTTDTQYF. The CDR3 DNA reads as TGTGCCAGCCATGAGGGCACCACAGATACGCAGTATTTT. Variable domain in full (rest from reference TRBV7-9 and TRBJ2-3): DTGVSQNPRHKITKRGQNVTFRCDPISEHNRLYWYRQTLGQGPEFLTYFQNEAQLEKSRLLSDRFSAERPKGSFSTLEIQRTEQGDSAMYLCASHEGTTDTQYFGPGTRLTVL.

The chain combines TRBV20-1 with TRBJ2-7; 7 bases line up with TRBD2. V gave up 1 base and J gave up 2 bases; unmatched junction bases: 11. Germline assignment: CDR1 DFQATT and CDR2 SNEGSKA (reference sequence). The CDR3 contains 16 residues. CDR3 protein: CSARAIARGSAYEQYF. CDR3 coding DNA: TGCAGTGCTAGAGCCATCGCTCGCGGGAGCGCCTACGAGCAGTACTTC.

The rearrangement joins TRBV7-9 to TRBJ2-4; 7 bases agree with TRBD1. J gave up 7 bases and V 4 bases, and 10 bases lay outside the gene matches. Germline loops: CDR1 SEHNR, CDR2 FQNEAQ (reference sequence). This CDR3 contains 15 residues. The CDR3 DNA follows: TGTGCCAGCAGCTCATCAGACAGGGTATCGAACATTCAGTACTTC. Residues: CASSSSDRVSNIQYF. The entire variable domain, with the rest obtained from reference TRBV7-9 and TRBJ2-4, is as follows: DTGVSQNPRHKITKRGQNVTFRCDPISEHNRLYWYRQTLGQGPEFLTYFQNEAQLEKSRLLSDRFSAERPKGSFSTLEIQRTEQGDSAMYLCASSSSDRVSNIQYFGAGTRLSVL.

The chain uses TRBV4-1 and TRBJ2-1; D may be TRBD1 (5 bases). V lost 8 bases to trimming and J lost 0 bases, with 11 bases between them. The germline V gene encodes CDR1 MGHRA and CDR2 YSYEKL. The CDR3 is 14 residues long. The CDR3 region has the DNA TGCGCCAGCTCCCCCGACAGCTCCTACAATGAGCAGTTCTTC. As protein: CASSPDSSYNEQFF.

The gene calls are TRBV18 and TRBJ2-7; tentative D call: TRBD1 (6 bases). Germline CDR1 and CDR2: KGHSH and LQKENI. V lost 0 bases and J lost 6, with 9 bases in between. The CDR3 covers 13 residues. Here the CDR3 reads CASSPPSGVEQYF. CDR3 DNA: TGTGCCAGCTCACCACCGTCAGGGGTCGAGCAGTACTTC.

This clonotype showed up just a few times. V and J are TRBV20-1 and TRBJ2-1; tentative D call: TRBD1 (6 bases). Trimming took 0 bases from V and 3 from J, leaving 12 bases between them. Germline CDR1 DFQATT, CDR2 SNEGSKA (reference sequence). This CDR3 region has 15 residues. The CDR3: CSAREGALGYNEQFF. The DNA of the CDR3 is TGCAGTGCTAGAGAGGGGGCCCTTGGCTACAATGAGCAGTTCTTC.

The chain links TRBV4-1 to TRBJ2-5; D is uncertain. Trimming pared 1 base from V and 0 bases from J, leaving 18 bases between. This CDR3 is built from 18 residues. Germline-derived CDR1 and CDR2 are MGHRA and YSYEKL. CDR3 bases: TGCGCCAGCAGCCAAGGGAAATCCTGGGGAATAGACCAAGAGACCCAGTACTTC. This sequence encodes CASSQGKSWGIDQETQYF.